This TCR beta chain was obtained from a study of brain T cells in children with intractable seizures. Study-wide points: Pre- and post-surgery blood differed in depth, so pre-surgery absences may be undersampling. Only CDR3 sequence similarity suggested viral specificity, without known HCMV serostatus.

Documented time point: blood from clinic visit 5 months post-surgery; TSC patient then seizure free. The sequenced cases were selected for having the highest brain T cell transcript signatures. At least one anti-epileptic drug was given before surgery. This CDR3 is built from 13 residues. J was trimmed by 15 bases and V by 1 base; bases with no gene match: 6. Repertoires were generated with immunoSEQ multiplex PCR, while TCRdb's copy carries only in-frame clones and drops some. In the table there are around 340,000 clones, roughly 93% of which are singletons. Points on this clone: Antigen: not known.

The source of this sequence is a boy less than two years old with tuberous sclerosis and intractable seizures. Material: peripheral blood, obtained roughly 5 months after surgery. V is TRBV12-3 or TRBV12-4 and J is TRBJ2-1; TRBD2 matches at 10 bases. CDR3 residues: CASSLGLAGGGFF. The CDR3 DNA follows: TGTGCCAGCAGTTTAGGCTTAGCGGGGGGCGGGTTCTTC.